The 18 T cell receptor beta chains below were found in one sample sequenced in a study of cytotoxic CD8 clonotypes in ibrutinib-treated CLL. Sequencing was performed with immunoSEQ multiplex PCR; in TCRdb, only in-frame clones are kept and a portion is missing. The table lists more than 140,000 clones, about 72% of them singletons. Sequences were derived from PBMCs, sampled after 12 months of ibrutinib treatment. These receptors were obtained from a human donor with chronic lymphocytic leukemia.

V and J are TRBV30 and TRBJ2-7; 10 bases are a match to TRBD2. The length of the CDR3 is 14 residues. The junction had 3 bases not matched to a gene; V was cut back by 2 bases and J by 2 bases. In germline, CDR1 is GTSNPN, CDR2 SVGIG (reference sequence). CDR3 nucleotide sequence: TGTGCCTGGAGTCGTCTAGCGGGAGCCTACGAGCAGTACTTC. The encoded protein is CAWSRLAGAYEQYF. Looking up the rest from reference TRBV30 and TRBJ2-7 gives the full variable domain: SQTIHQWPATLVQPVGSPLSLECTVEGTSNPNLYWYRQAAGRGLQLLFYSVGIGQISSEVPQNLSASRPQDRQFILSSKKLLLSDSGFYLCAWSRLAGAYEQYFGPGTRLTVT.

J is TRBJ2-7 and V is TRBV7-2; 14 bases match TRBD2. Trimming at V came to 6 bases and at J to 5 bases, leaving 3 bases not matched to a gene. Germline values: CDR1 SGHTA, CDR2 FQGNSA. This CDR3 spans 14 amino acids. The CDR3, as DNA: TGTGCCAGCAGAGAGGGACTAGCGGGAGACGAGCAGTACTTC. Translating gives CASREGLAGDEQYF. Full variable domain (missing parts from reference TRBV7-2 and TRBJ2-7): GAGVSQSPSNKVTEKGKDVELRCDPISGHTALYWYRQSLGQGLEFLIYFQGNSAPDKSGLPSDRFSAERTGGSVSTLTIQRTQQEDSAVYLCASREGLAGDEQYFGPGTRLTVT.

The gene calls are TRBV7-2 and TRBJ2-1, with TRBD2 matching 12 bases. Germline loops: CDR1 SGHTA, CDR2 FQGNSA. This CDR3 region has 15 residues. Trimming took 5 bases from V and 8 from J; bases not matched to a gene: 7. The CDR3 DNA sequence: TGTGCCAGCAGCATTCTAGCGGGGGGGGTCTATGAGCAGTTCTTC. This translates into CASSILAGGVYEQFF.

The chain uses TRBV10-3 and TRBJ1-1; D possibly corresponds to TRBD1 (6 bases). V dropped 7 bases and J dropped 3 bases, with 12 bases sitting between them. Germline V gives CDR1 ENHRY, CDR2 SYGVKD. The CDR3 covers 13 residues. The CDR3 nucleotides are TGTGCCATCAAACTACAGGGAGACACTGAAGCTTTCTTT. It is translated as CAIKLQGDTEAFF.

The chain employs TRBV27 and TRBJ1-1; D is ambiguous. The CDR3 has 15 amino acids. Germline CDR1 is MNHEY and CDR2 is SMNVEV (reference sequence). V shed 5 bases and J shed 3 bases, with 16 bases lying between them. The CDR3 here is CASSNPGLKDTEAFF. In DNA, the CDR3 is TGTGCCAGCAGTAACCCGGGCCTTAAGGACACTGAAGCTTTCTTT.

The rearrangement links TRBV27 to TRBJ1-4; D call uncertain. CDR3 length: 16 residues. CDR1 MNHEY and CDR2 SMNVEV come from the germline V gene (reference sequence). Trimming removed 6 bases from V and 0 bases from J, with 14 bases in between. The CDR3 region has the DNA TGTGCCAGCAGCCAGGAGAGATTTCCAACTAATGAAAAACTGTTTTTT. Residues: CASSQERFPTNEKLFF.

This rearrangement joins TRBV5-1 to TRBJ1-6, with 8 bases fitting TRBD1. The germline CDR1 and CDR2 sequences are SGHRS and YFSETQ. The CDR3 consists of 17 residues. The trim removed 4 bases at V and 5 bases at J, leaving 11 bases unmatched. CDR3 nucleotides: TGCGCCAGCAGCGCGGCCTCCGGGACAGGAGATAATTCACCCCTCCACTTT. Its translation is CASSAASGTGDNSPLHF.

The chain couples TRBV6-5 to TRBJ1-1, with D unclear. Trimming removed 1 base at V and 1 base at J, with 10 bases between. The CDR3 loop spans 15 amino acids. Looked up from germline, CDR1 is MNHEY and CDR2 is SVGAGI. The CDR3 sequence: CASSYYSARNTEAFF. The CDR3 nucleotides are TGTGCCAGCAGTTACTACTCGGCGAGGAACACTGAAGCTTTCTTT.

This chain connects TRBV4-1 to TRBJ2-5; 10 nucleotides line up with TRBD2. From germline, CDR1 is MGHRA and CDR2 YSYEKL. This CDR3 has 15 amino acids. The trim removed 4 bases at V and 2 bases at J, leaving 4 bases unmatched. The CDR3 nucleotides read TGCGCCAGCAGCCGGAGCGGGGGGGGGCAAGAGACCCAGTACTTC. Protein product: CASSRSGGGQETQYF.

The chain joins TRBV4-2 to TRBJ1-6; D is perhaps TRBD1 (6 bases). Germline lookup yields CDR1 LGHNA and CDR2 YNFKEQ. The CDR3 spans 16 residues. Deletions cut 4 bases from V and 0 bases from J, with 10 bases between. The CDR3 DNA reads as TGTGCCAGCAGCCGGGGGGACACCTCCTATAATTCACCCCTCCACTTT. Residues: CASSRGDTSYNSPLHF.

This chain connects TRBV5-6 to TRBJ1-2, with 7 positions matching TRBD1. Germline CDR1 and CDR2: SGHDT and YYEEEE. V lost 4 bases to trimming and J lost 5 bases; unmatched junction nucleotides: 11. This CDR3 comprises 15 residues. The CDR3 protein is CASSPRDRVGYGYTF. The DNA of the CDR3 is TGTGCCAGCAGCCCTAGGGACAGAGTAGGGTATGGCTACACCTTC.

This sequence joins TRBV5-1 and TRBJ2-3, with 11 bases lining up with TRBD2. The ends lost 5 bases at V and 5 bases at J; junction bases unmatched: 4. CDR3 size: 14 residues. Germline CDR1 is SGHRS and CDR2 is YFSETQ. The CDR3 nucleotides are TGCGCCAGCAGACCGACTAGCGGGGAAGATACGCAGTATTTT. Encoded protein: CASRPTSGEDTQYF.

This rearrangement joins TRBV27 to TRBJ2-7, with D maybe TRBD2 (5 bases). V was cut by 6 bases and J by 0 bases, with 12 bases left in between. CDR3 length: 14 residues. Per germline, CDR1 MNHEY and CDR2 SMNVEV (reference sequence). The CDR3 DNA reads TGTGCCAGCAGACTAGGCCGGCGCTCCTACGAGCAGTACTTC. Its protein is CASRLGRRSYEQYF.

The chain is built from TRBV15 and TRBJ2-1; TRBD2 agrees at 10 bases. Trimming cost V 2 bases and J 0 bases; bases outside gene matches: 1. The germline V gene has CDR1 LNHNV and CDR2 YYDKDF (reference sequence). The CDR3 is made up of 16 amino acids. As DNA, the CDR3 is TGTGCCACCAGCAGAACTAGCGGGATCTCCTACAATGAGCAGTTCTTC. This encodes CATSRTSGISYNEQFF.

This clone has only a few counts. The V and J genes are TRBV7-3 and TRBJ2-1; 9 positions agree with TRBD2. Germline V CDR1 and CDR2: SGHTA, FQGTGA. V was pared by 5 bases and J by 5 bases, with 10 bases of the junction left unmatched. The CDR3 loop spans 16 amino acids. Here the CDR3 DNA reads TGTGCCAGCAGCGGTACCCCTAGCGGGATAAACAATGAGCAGTTCTTC. This sequence encodes CASSGTPSGINNEQFF.

The V and J genes are TRBV9 and TRBJ1-1; D is ambiguous. The CDR3 has 14 amino acids. CDR1 SGDLS and CDR2 YYNGEE come from the germline V gene. Between the trimmed V and J ends, which lost 0 bases and 1 base, there was a span of 7 bases. The CDR3 spells CASSVAYANTEAFF. CDR3 nucleotides: TGTGCCAGCAGCGTAGCTTACGCGAACACTGAAGCTTTCTTT.

The chain joins TRBV28 to TRBJ1-6, with D possibly matching TRBD1 (5 bases). The germline gives CDR1 MDHEN, CDR2 SYDVKM. The CDR3 is made up of 16 amino acids. The V end was cut by 1 base, the J end by 1 base, with 8 bases between. The CDR3 DNA follows: TGTGCCAGCAGTTTATCTGGGGGTTCCTATAATTCACCCCTCCACTTT. Translating it yields CASSLSGGSYNSPLHF. The complete variable domain, with remaining parts taken from reference TRBV28 and TRBJ1-6, reads DVKVTQSSRYLVKRTGEKVFLECVQDMDHENMFWYRQDPGLGLRLIYFSYDVKMKEKGDIPEGYSVSREKKERFSLILESASTNQTSMYLCASSLSGGSYNSPLHFGNGTRLTVT.

The chain has TRBV5-6 and TRBJ2-4, with a possible D match to TRBD1 (6 bases). The CDR3 sequence is 14 residues long. Trimming pared 1 base from V and 5 bases from J, leaving 10 bases between. Per germline, CDR1 SGHDT and CDR2 YYEEEE. The DNA for the CDR3 is TGTGCCAGCAGCTTGATTGGGGGCGAAAACATTCAGTACTTC. Its protein is CASSLIGGENIQYF.